This passage covers 9 T cell receptor beta chains from one sample sequenced in a study of blood T cell repertoires in COVID-19. Assay: immunoSEQ multiplex PCR; the TCRdb copy retains only in-frame clones and omits some. The sample has 450,000 to 600,000 clones, approximately 90% seen once. Sample: PBMCs or T cells enriched from blood (not recorded which). These receptors were collected from a woman between 18 and 29 years old who had recovered from COVID-19.

The V and J genes are TRBV28 and TRBJ1-5; D possibly corresponds to TRBD1 (6 bases). The CDR3 sequence is 13 residues long. Trimming stripped 7 bases from V and 3 bases from J, with 10 bases between. Germline CDR1 reads MDHEN; CDR2 reads SYDVKM. The CDR3 reads CASIPGDNQPQHF. DNA for the CDR3: TGTGCCAGCATCCCAGGGGACAATCAGCCCCAGCATTTT.

The chain employs TRBV2 and TRBJ1-5; D is unresolved. This CDR3 contains 15 residues. Trimming shortened V by 2 bases and J by 3 bases, and 11 bases separated the two germline ends. Germline-derived CDR1 and CDR2 are SNHLY and FYNNEI. The CDR3 coding sequence is TGTGCCAGCAGTGAACGGCCATACTACAATCAGCCCCAGCATTTT. Its protein product is CASSERPYYNQPQHF.

This clone has more than one count but fewer than ten. This chain uses TRBV12-5 with TRBJ1-1; D might be TRBD1 (5 bases). With 5 bases removed from V and 6 bases from J, the gap between germline ends came to 16 bases. This CDR3 has 14 amino acids. The germline gives CDR1 LGHNT, CDR2 FRNRAP. CDR3 sequence reads: CASGPSWRDPEAFF. CDR3 sequence (DNA): TGTGCTAGTGGTCCGTCATGGAGGGACCCTGAAGCTTTCTTT.

The chain carries TRBV13 and TRBJ1-1; the match to TRBD1 covers 11 bases. CDR3 length: 14 amino acids. Germline CDR1 is PRHDT and CDR2 is FYEKMQ (reference sequence). V was pared by 8 bases and J by 4 bases, with 6 bases of the junction left unmatched. The CDR3 is CASLPGTGGTEAFF. The CDR3 nucleotides read TGTGCCAGCCTTCCTGGGACAGGGGGCACTGAAGCTTTCTTT. Full variable domain (remainder filled in from reference TRBV13 and TRBJ1-1): AAGVIQSPRHLIKEKRETATLKCYPIPRHDTVYWYQQGPGQDPQFLISFYEKMQSDKGSIPDRFSAQQFSDYHSELNMSSLELGDSALYFCASLPGTGGTEAFFGQGTRLTVV.

CDR3 protein: CASSPDRDRIHEQYF. The CDR3 nucleotides read TGTGCCAGCAGTCCGGACCGGGACAGGATCCACGAGCAGTACTTC. This sequence joins TRBV6-5 and TRBJ2-7; 8 bases fit TRBD1. The CDR3 covers 15 residues. Unmatched junction bases numbered 11, after V lost 5 bases and J lost 5 bases. Germline CDR1 reads MNHEY; CDR2 reads SVGAGI.

This clone was seen a single time. The J gene is TRBJ2-2, the V gene TRBV5-1; D perhaps matches TRBD1 (5 bases). Trimming left V 5 bases short and J 5 bases short, with 13 bases between. The CDR3 consists of 14 residues. Germline loops: CDR1 SGHRS, CDR2 YFSETQ. CDR3 in amino acids: CASRDTPLTGELFF. In DNA form, the CDR3 reads TGCGCCAGCAGGGACACTCCTTTAACCGGGGAGCTGTTTTTT.

The chain uses TRBV24-1 and TRBJ1-6; TRBD1 might be the D (5 bases). Trimming took 4 bases from V and 7 from J, leaving 7 bases between them. The CDR3 sequence is 13 residues long. Germline V gene data show CDR1 as KGHDR and CDR2 as SFDVKD. In DNA, the CDR3 is TGTGCCACCAGTGAGCGACAGAATTCACCCCTCCACTTT. Translated: CATSERQNSPLHF.

This clone was detected a few times. V usage is TRBV6-5 and J usage is TRBJ1-5; the match to TRBD1 covers 11 bases. Germline CDR1 MNHEY, CDR2 SVGAGI. The CDR3 is 15 residues long. V dropped 7 bases and J dropped 4; count of bases not matched to a gene: 6. The CDR3 nucleotides are TGTGCCAGCACCGGACAGGGGGCTAATAATCAGCCCCAGCATTTT. It is translated as CASTGQGANNQPQHF.

The rearrangement joins TRBV25-1 to TRBJ1-3, with 10 bases fitting TRBD1. The CDR3 runs 17 residues. Looked up from germline, CDR1 is MGHDK and CDR2 is SYGVNS. V gave up 3 bases and J gave up 2 bases; unmatched junction bases: 7. For the CDR3, the DNA is TGTGCCAGCAGTGACCCCCGGACAGGGGGAGCTGGAAACACCATATATTTT. Translating gives CASSDPRTGGAGNTIYF.